This TCR beta chain was sequenced during a study of T cell responses to AZD1222 COVID-19 vaccine. Study outcomes and limitations: In a largely white British group with more females than males, clonal diversity was possibly underestimated. At baseline, just five or six AZD1222 recipients tested seropositive.

The table came from immunoSEQ multiplex PCR; TCRdb's copy has only in-frame clones and leaves some out. The table lists more than 85,000 clones, around 90% of them singletons, with over 1.5% in the top ten. This CDR3 contains 17 residues. Deletions cut 0 bases from V and 0 bases from J, with 14 bases between. Germline CDR1 is MGHRA and CDR2 is YSYEKL. Remarks on this clone: Its antigen remains unidentified.

The rearrangement links TRBV4-1 to TRBJ1-1; D perhaps matches TRBD1 (5 bases). This clonotype was obtained from an adult in good health. The source material was peripheral blood, sampled on day 0 of AZD1222 vaccination. The CDR3 spells CASSQERRGSMNTEAFF. CDR3 sequence (DNA): TGCGCCAGCAGCCAAGAAAGGCGGGGCAGCATGAACACTGAAGCTTTCTTT.